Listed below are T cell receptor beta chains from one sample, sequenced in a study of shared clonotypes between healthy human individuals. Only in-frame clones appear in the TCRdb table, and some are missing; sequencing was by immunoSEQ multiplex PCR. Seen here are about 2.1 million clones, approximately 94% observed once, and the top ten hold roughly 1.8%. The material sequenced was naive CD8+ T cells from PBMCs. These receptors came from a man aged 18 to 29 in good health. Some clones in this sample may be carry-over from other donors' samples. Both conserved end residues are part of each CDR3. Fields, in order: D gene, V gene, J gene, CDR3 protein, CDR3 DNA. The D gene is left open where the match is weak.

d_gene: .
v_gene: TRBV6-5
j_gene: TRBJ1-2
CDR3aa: CASSYVGYGGDGYTF
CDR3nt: TGTGCCAGCAGTTACGTGGGCTACGGAGGGGATGGCTACACCTTC

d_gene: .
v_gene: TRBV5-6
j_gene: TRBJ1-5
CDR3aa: CASSLAGGYSNQPQHF
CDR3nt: TGTGCCAGCAGCTTGGCCGGGGGATATAGCAATCAGCCCCAGCATTTT

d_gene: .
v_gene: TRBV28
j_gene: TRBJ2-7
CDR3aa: CASSSGGGSYEQYF
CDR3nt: TGTGCCAGCAGTTCAGGTGGGGGCTCCTACGAGCAGTACTTC

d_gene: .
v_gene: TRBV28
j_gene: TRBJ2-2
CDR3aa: CASSLVSTSNTGELFF
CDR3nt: TGTGCCAGCAGTTTAGTTTCTACTAGCAACACCGGGGAGCTGTTTTTT

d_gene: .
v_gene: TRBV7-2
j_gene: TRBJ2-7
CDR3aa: CASTFQGSGYEQYF
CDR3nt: TGTGCCAGCACCTTCCAGGGTTCTGGCTACGAGCAGTACTTC

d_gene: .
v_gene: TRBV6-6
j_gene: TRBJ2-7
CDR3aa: CASSYEEQASYEQYF
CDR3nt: TGTGCCAGCAGTTACGAGGAGCAGGCTTCCTACGAGCAGTACTTC

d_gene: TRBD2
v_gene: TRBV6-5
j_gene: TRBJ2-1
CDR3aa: CASSYLAGEWYEQFF
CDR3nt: TGTGCCAGCAGTTATCTAGCGGGAGAATGGTATGAGCAGTTCTTC

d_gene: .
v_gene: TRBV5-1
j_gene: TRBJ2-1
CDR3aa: CASSTAPNEQFF
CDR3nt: TGCGCCAGCAGCACAGCCCCTAATGAGCAGTTCTTC

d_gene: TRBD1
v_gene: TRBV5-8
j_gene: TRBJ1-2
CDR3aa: CASSSGTAHYGYTF
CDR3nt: TGTGCCAGCAGCTCCGGGACAGCTCACTATGGCTACACCTTC

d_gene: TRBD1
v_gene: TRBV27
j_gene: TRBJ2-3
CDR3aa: CASSPGQGYSDTQYF
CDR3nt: TGTGCCAGCAGTCCGGGACAGGGTTATTCGGATACGCAGTATTTT

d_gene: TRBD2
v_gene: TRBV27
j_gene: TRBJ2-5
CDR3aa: CASSPALGLAETQYF
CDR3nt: TGTGCCAGCAGTCCGGCCTTGGGACTAGCGGAGACCCAGTACTTC

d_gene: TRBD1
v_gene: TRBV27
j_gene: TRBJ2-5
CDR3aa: CASSSPGQGQETQYF
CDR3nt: TGTGCCAGCAGTTCCCCCGGACAGGGACAAGAGACCCAGTACTTC

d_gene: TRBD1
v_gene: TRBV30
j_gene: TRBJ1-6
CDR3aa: CAYLTGDYSPLHF
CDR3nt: TGTGCCTATCTGACAGGGGATTATTCACCCCTCCACTTT

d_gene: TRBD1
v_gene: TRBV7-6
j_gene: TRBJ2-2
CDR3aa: CASSLDETGGRVAGELFF
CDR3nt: TGTGCCAGCAGCTTAGATGAGACAGGGGGAAGAGTGGCCGGGGAGCTGTTTTTT

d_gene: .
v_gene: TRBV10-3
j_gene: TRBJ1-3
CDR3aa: CAISNDWNSGNTIYF
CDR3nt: TGTGCCATCAGTAACGACTGGAACTCTGGAAACACCATATATTTT

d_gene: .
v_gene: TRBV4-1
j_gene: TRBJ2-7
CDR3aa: CASSQDNAYEQYF
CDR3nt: TGCGCCAGCAGCCAAGACAACGCCTACGAGCAGTACTTC

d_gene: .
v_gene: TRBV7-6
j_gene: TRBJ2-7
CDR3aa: CASSSTDTYEQYF
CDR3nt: TGTGCCAGCAGCTCGACTGACACCTACGAGCAGTACTTC

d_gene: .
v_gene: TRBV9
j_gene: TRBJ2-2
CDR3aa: CASSENSGRFTGELFF
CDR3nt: TGTGCCAGCAGCGAGAACAGCGGGCGGTTCACCGGGGAGCTGTTTTTT

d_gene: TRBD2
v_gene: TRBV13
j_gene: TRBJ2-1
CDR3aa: CASSLGTSGINEQFF
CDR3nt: TGTGCCAGCAGCTTGGGGACTAGCGGGATCAATGAGCAGTTCTTC

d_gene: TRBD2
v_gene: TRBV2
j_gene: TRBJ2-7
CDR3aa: CASSDLAGGGYEQYF
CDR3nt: TGTGCCAGCAGTGATCTAGCGGGTGGTGGCTACGAGCAGTACTTC

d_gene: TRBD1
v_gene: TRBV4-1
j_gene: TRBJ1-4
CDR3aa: CASSQRSTGTANEKLFF
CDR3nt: TGCGCCAGCAGTCAGCGATCGACCGGGACAGCTAATGAAAAACTGTTTTTT

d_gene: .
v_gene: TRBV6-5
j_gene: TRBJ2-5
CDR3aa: CASSYYGQSQETQYF
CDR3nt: TGTGCCAGCAGTTACTACGGACAGAGCCAAGAGACCCAGTACTTC

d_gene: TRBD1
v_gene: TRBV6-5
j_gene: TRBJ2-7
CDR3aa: CATSPTGDIYEQYF
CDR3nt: TGTGCCACTTCACCGACAGGGGACATTTACGAGCAGTACTTC

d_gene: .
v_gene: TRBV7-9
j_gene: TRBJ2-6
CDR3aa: CASSLDQGWSGANVLTF
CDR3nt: TGTGCCAGCAGCTTAGATCAGGGGTGGTCTGGGGCCAACGTCCTGACTTTC

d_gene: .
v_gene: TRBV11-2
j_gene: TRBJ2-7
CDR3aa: CASSLSLLYEQYF
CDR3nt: TGTGCCAGCAGCTTATCCCTCCTCTACGAGCAGTACTTC

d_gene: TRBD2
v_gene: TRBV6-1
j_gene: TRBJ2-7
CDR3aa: CASSDRTSGGEYF
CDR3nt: TGTGCCAGCAGTGATAGGACTAGCGGAGGCGAATACTTC

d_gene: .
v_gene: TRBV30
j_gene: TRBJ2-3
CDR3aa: CAWRPGSDTDTQYF
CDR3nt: TGTGCCTGGAGGCCTGGGTCGGACACAGATACGCAGTATTTT

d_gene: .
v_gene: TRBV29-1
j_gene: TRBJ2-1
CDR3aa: CSVRDSYNEQFF
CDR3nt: TGCAGCGTTCGCGACTCCTACAATGAGCAGTTCTTC

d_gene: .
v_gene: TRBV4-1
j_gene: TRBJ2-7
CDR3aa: CASSQDGRLGAYEQYF
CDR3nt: TGCGCCAGCAGCCAAGATGGGCGTCTAGGGGCCTACGAGCAGTACTTC

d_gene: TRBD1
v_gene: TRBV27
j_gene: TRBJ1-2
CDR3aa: CASSSAGWQGDSYGYTF
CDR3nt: TGTGCCAGCAGTTCCGCTGGGTGGCAGGGGGACAGCTATGGCTACACCTTC

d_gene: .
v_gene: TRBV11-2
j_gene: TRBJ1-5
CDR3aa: CASSLGVRGIQPQHF
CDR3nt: TGTGCCAGCAGCTTAGGGGTCCGGGGGATTCAGCCCCAGCATTTT

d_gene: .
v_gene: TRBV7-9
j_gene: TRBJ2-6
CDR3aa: CASSLALGLGANVLTF
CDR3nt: TGTGCCAGCAGCTTAGCGCTAGGGCTAGGGGCCAACGTCCTGACTTTC

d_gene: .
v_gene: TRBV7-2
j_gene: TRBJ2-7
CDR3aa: CASSFSYEQYF
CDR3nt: TGTGCCAGCAGCTTTTCCTACGAGCAGTACTTC

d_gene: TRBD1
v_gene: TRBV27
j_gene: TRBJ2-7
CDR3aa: CASSWGTGEYEQYF
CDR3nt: TGTGCCAGCAGTTGGGGGACAGGGGAATACGAGCAGTACTTC